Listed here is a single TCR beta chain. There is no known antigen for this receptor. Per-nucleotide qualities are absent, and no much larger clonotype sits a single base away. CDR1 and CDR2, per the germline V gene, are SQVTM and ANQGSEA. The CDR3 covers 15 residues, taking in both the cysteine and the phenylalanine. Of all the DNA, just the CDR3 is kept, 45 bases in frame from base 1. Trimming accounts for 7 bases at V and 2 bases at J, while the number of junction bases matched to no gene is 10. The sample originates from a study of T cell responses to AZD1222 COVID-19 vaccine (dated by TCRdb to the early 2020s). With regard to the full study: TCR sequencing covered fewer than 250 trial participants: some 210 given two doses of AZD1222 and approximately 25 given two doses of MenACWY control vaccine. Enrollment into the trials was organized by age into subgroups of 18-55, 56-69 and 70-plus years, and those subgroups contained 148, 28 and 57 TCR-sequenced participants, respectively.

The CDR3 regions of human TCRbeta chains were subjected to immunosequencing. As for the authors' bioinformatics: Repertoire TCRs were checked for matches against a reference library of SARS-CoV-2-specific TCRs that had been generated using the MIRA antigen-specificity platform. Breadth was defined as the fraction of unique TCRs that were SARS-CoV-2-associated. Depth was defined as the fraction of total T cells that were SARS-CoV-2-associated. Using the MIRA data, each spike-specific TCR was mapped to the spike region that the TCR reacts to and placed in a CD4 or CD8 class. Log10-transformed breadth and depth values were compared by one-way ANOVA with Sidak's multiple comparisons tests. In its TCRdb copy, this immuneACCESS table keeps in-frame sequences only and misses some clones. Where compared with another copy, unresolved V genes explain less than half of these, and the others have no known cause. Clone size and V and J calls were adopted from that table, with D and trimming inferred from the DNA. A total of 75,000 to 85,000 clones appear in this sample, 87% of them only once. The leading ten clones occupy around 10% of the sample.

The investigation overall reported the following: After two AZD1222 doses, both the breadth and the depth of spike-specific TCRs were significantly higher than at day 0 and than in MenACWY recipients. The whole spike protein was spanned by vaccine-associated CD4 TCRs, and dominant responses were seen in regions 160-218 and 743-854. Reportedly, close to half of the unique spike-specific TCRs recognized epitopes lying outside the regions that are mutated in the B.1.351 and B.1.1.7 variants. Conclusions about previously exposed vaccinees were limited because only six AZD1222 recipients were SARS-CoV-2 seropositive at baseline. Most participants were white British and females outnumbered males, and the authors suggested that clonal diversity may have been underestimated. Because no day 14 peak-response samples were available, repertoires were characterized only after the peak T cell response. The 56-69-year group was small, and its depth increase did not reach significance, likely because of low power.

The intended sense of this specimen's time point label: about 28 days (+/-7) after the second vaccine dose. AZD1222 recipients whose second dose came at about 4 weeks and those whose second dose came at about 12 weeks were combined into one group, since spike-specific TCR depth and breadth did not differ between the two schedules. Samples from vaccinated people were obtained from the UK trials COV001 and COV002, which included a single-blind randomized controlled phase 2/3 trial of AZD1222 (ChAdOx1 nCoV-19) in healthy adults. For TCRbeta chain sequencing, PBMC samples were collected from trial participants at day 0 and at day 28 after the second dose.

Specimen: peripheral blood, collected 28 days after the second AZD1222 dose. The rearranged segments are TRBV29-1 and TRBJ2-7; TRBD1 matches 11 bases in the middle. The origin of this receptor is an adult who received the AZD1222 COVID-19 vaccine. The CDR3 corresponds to CSALPQGQGAYEQYF. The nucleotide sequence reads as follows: TGCAGCGCTCTTCCTCAGGGACAGGGGGCCTACGAGCAGTACTTC.